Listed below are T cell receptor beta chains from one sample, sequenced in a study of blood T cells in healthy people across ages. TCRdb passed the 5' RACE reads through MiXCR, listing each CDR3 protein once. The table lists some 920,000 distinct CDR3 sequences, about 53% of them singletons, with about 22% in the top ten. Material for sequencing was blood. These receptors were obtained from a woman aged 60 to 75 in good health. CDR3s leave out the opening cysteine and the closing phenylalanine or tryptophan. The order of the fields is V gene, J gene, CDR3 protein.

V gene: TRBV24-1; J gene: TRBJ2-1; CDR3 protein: ATSDRQGGNEQF
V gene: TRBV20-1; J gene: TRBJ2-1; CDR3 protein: SASKSGVGNEQF
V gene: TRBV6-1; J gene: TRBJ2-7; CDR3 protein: ASIRDSRYEQY
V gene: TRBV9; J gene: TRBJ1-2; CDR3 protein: ASSVGGTAPYGYT
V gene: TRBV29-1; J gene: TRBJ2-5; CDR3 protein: SVVPGTRTTETQY
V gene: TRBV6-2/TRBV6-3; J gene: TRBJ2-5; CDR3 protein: ASKPWTSGKETQY
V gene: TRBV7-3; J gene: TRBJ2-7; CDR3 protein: ASSLGPGGGYEQY
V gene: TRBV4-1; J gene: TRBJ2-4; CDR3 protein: ASSQVAGKNIQY
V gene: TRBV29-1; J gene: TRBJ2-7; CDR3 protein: SVGEGRGEQY
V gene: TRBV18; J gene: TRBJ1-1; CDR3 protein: ASSPMGTTEAF
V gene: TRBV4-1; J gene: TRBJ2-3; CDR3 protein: ASSPSRTSGTDTQY
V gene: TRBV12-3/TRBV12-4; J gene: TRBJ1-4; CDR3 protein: ASSLFSEKLF
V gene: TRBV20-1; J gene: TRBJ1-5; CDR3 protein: SARLGGWSQPQH
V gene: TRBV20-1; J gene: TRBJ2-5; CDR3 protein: SAGTPQETQY